This passage covers 30 T cell receptor beta chains from one sample sequenced in a study of T cells in localized non-small cell lung cancer. Here immunoSEQ multiplex PCR was the method, and the copy in TCRdb shows in-frame clones only, minus some. The data show around 15,000 clones, over 75% seen once. Here the sequenced sample was peripheral blood mononuclear cells, taken before any cancer treatment. The receptors here all came from a male donor at least 60 years old with stage II lung adenocarcinoma.

The V gene is TRBV11-2, the J gene TRBJ2-3; either TRBD1 or TRBD2 may supply D (5 bases each). CDR1 and CDR2 from the germline V gene are SGHAT and FQNNGV. Trimming left V 2 bases short and J 2 bases short, with 8 bases between. CDR3 size: 14 residues. The CDR3 region has the DNA TGTGCCAGCAGCTTAAGGGACGCCACAGATACGCAGTATTTT. Residues: CASSLRDATDTQYF.

The DNA of the CDR3 is TGCGCCAGCAGTGGACAGGGAAGCCTGGACGAGCAGTACTTC. It specifies CASSGQGSLDEQYF. The chain recombines TRBV10-1 with TRBJ2-7; 7 bases agree with TRBD1. Germline V CDR1 and CDR2: WNHNN, SYGVQD (reference sequence). CDR3 length: 14 residues. Trimming at V came to 4 bases and at J to 5 bases, leaving 8 bases not matched to a gene.

V is TRBV27 and J is TRBJ1-2, with D possibly TRBD1 on 6 matching bases. Germline CDR1 and CDR2: MNHEY and SMNVEV (reference sequence). Trimming pared 6 bases from V and 5 bases from J, leaving 19 bases between. CDR3 size: 15 residues. The CDR3 sequence is CASSHLTAQGYGYTF. CDR3 nucleotide sequence: TGTGCCAGCAGCCACCTGACCGCACAGGGTTATGGCTACACCTTC.

The J gene is TRBJ2-1, the V gene TRBV6-6; 7 bases are shared with TRBD2. This CDR3 spans 16 amino acids. Looked up from germline, CDR1 is MNHNY and CDR2 is SVGAGI (reference sequence). The junction had 8 bases not matched to a gene; V was cut back by 0 bases and J by 6 bases. DNA of the CDR3: TGTGCCAGCAGTTACTCCTCGCTAGCGGCCTTCAATGAGCAGTTCTTC. Residues: CASSYSSLAAFNEQFF.

The rearrangement links TRBV15 to TRBJ1-1, with D unresolved. This CDR3 is built from 14 residues. CDR1 and CDR2 (germline): LNHNV, YYDKDF (reference sequence). Trimming stripped 0 bases from V and 0 bases from J, with 5 bases between. The DNA for the CDR3 is TGTGCCACCAGCAGAGAGGTCATGAACACTGAAGCTTTCTTT. This gives the protein CATSREVMNTEAFF.

The CDR3 is CASSLENEQFF. The CDR3 DNA is TGTGCCAGCAGCTTAGAGAATGAGCAGTTCTTC. The V and J genes are TRBV11-3 and TRBJ2-1; D ambiguous. Germline assignment: CDR1 SGHNT and CDR2 YENEEA. The germline V and J ends were trimmed by 0 bases and 7 bases, with 1 base remaining between them. This CDR3 contains 11 residues. Complete variable domain (other parts from reference TRBV11-3 and TRBJ2-1): EAGVVQSPRYKIIEKKQPVAFWCNPISGHNTLYWYLQNLGQGPELLIRYENEEAVDDSQLPKDRFSAERLKGVDSTLKIQPAELGDSAVYLCASSLENEQFFGPGTRLTVL.

The chain joins TRBV5-4 to TRBJ2-1; 8 bases agree with TRBD1. The V gene's germline CDR1 is SGHNT and CDR2 YYREEE (reference sequence). The CDR3 runs to 14 residues. J gave up 7 bases and V 4 bases, and 7 bases lay outside the gene matches. The CDR3 loop is CASSHQGAVNEQFF. In DNA form, the CDR3 reads TGTGCCAGCAGCCATCAGGGGGCCGTAAATGAGCAGTTCTTC.

This clone was counted a few times. This sequence joins TRBV5-1 and TRBJ2-1; D assignment may be TRBD1 or TRBD2 (5 bases each). This CDR3 comprises 16 residues. Trimming took 1 base from V and 0 from J, leaving 11 bases between them. Germline V gene lookup returns CDR1 SGHRS and CDR2 YFSETQ. CDR3 sequence: CASSLSGTISYNEQFF. The CDR3 nucleotides are TGCGCCAGCAGCTTGTCCGGGACCATCTCCTACAATGAGCAGTTCTTC.

This clone was detected only once. The rearrangement uses TRBV6-1 and TRBJ2-5; D gene unclear. Germline CDR1 is MNHNS and CDR2 is SASEGT. The V end was cut by 4 bases, the J end by 4 bases, with 10 bases between. The CDR3 covers 13 residues. The CDR3 DNA sequence: TGTGCCAGCAGTGTCCGACTTGCAGAGACCCAGTACTTC. This translates into CASSVRLAETQYF.

The chain uses TRBV19 and TRBJ1-2; no definite D call. CDR3 length equals 14 residues. Trimming shortened V by 6 bases and J by 0 bases, and 11 bases separated the two germline ends. The germline CDR1 and CDR2 sequences are LNHDA and SQIVND (reference sequence). Here the CDR3 DNA reads TGTGCCAGTAGGCGGACCCCAGCTAACTATGGCTACACCTTC. Its protein product is CASRRTPANYGYTF.

The chain combines TRBV6-6 with TRBJ1-2, with D possibly matching TRBD1 (6 bases). The CDR3 runs to 13 residues. Germline V lookup: CDR1 MNHNY, CDR2 SVGAGI (reference sequence). Trimming removed 7 bases at V and 7 bases at J, with 16 bases between. In DNA form, the CDR3 reads TGTGCCAGCATCCAGGGGTCCGGGGGTGGCTACACCTTC. It is translated as CASIQGSGGGYTF.

The chain couples TRBV27 to TRBJ1-2; tentative D call: TRBD1 (5 bases). Per the germline V gene, CDR1 is MNHEY and CDR2 is SMNVEV (reference sequence). CDR3 length: 13 amino acids. V lost 3 bases to trimming and J lost 8 bases, with 13 bases between them. The CDR3 region is CASSLRPGHGYTF. The CDR3 DNA is TGTGCCAGCAGTTTGCGGCCGGGGCACGGCTACACCTTC.

The chain uses TRBV11-3 and TRBJ1-2, with D possibly matching TRBD1 (5 bases). The V end was cut by 8 bases, the J end by 0 bases, with 16 bases between. This CDR3 spans 15 amino acids. The germline gives CDR1 SGHNT, CDR2 YENEEA. The CDR3 protein is CASSPGGSANYGYTF. The CDR3 region has the DNA TGTGCCAGCTCCCCGGGGGGGTCAGCTAACTATGGCTACACCTTC. Full variable domain (outside the CDR3, taken from reference TRBV11-3 and TRBJ1-2): EAGVVQSPRYKIIEKKQPVAFWCNPISGHNTLYWYLQNLGQGPELLIRYENEEAVDDSQLPKDRFSAERLKGVDSTLKIQPAELGDSAVYLCASSPGGSANYGYTFGSGTRLTVV.

V usage is TRBV19 and J usage is TRBJ2-1, with TRBD2 matching over 12 bases. V lost 4 bases to trimming and J lost 2 bases; unmatched junction nucleotides: 12. There are 19 residues in the CDR3. Germline values: CDR1 LNHDA, CDR2 SQIVND (reference sequence). DNA for the CDR3: TGTGCCAGTAGTAAGCGAAGGACTAGCGGGGTTCTGACCTACAATGAGCAGTTCTTC. It codes for CASSKRRTSGVLTYNEQFF. Looking up the rest from reference TRBV19 and TRBJ2-1 gives the full variable domain: DGGITQSPKYLFRKEGQNVTLSCEQNLNHDAMYWYRQDPGQGLRLIYYSQIVNDFQKGDIAEGYSVSREKKESFPLTVTSAQKNPTAFYLCASSKRRTSGVLTYNEQFFGPGTRLTVL.

V is TRBV2 and J is TRBJ2-5; no clear D. Trimming removed 7 bases at V and 7 bases at J, with 7 bases between. The CDR3 covers 10 residues. Germline V lookup: CDR1 SNHLY, CDR2 FYNNEI. The CDR3 DNA reads as TGTGCCAGCATGGTGGCGACCCAGTACTTC. It yields the protein CASMVATQYF.

CDR3 DNA: TGTGCCAGTAGTTCCCGACTAGCGGGAGGGAATGAGCAGTTCTTC. It specifies CASSSRLAGGNEQFF. The rearrangement joins TRBV19 to TRBJ2-1; 14 nucleotides agree with TRBD2. Germline CDR1 reads LNHDA; CDR2 reads SQIVND (reference sequence). The CDR3 covers 15 residues. V dropped 5 bases and J dropped 7; count of bases not matched to a gene: 4.

The chain employs TRBV5-1 and TRBJ2-5; D ambiguous. CDR1 is SGHRS, CDR2 YFSETQ, per germline. This CDR3 contains 11 residues. Trimming cost V 4 bases and J 4 bases, with 5 bases left between them. Here the CDR3 reads CASSVGETQYF. The CDR3 bases are TGCGCCAGCAGCGTCGGAGAGACCCAGTACTTC.

J is TRBJ1-1 and V is TRBV5-1; TRBD1 agrees at 7 bases. This CDR3 has 16 amino acids. From germline, CDR1 is SGHRS and CDR2 YFSETQ. The V segment lost 5 bases and the J segment 5 bases; nucleotides outside the gene matches: 15. The CDR3 here is CASSSGTVIRGTEAFF. Here the CDR3 DNA reads TGCGCCAGCAGTTCCGGGACAGTTATCCGTGGTACTGAAGCTTTCTTT.

The CDR3 loop is CASSSGLAGRFWDTEAFF. DNA of the CDR3: TGTGCCAGCAGTTCTGGGTTGGCAGGTCGTTTTTGGGACACTGAAGCTTTCTTT. The V gene is TRBV27, the J gene TRBJ1-1; no reliable D call. Trimming stripped 4 bases from V and 3 bases from J, with 24 bases between. Germline CDR1 and CDR2: MNHEY and SMNVEV (reference sequence). This CDR3 spans 18 amino acids.

The chain employs TRBV4-3 and TRBJ2-1; D gene unclear. The CDR3 has 13 residues. In germline, CDR1 is LGHNA, CDR2 YSLEER. V lost 4 bases and J lost 13, with 17 bases in between. The CDR3 reads CASSRDFGARQFF. As DNA, the CDR3 is TGCGCCAGCAGCCGCGACTTTGGCGCAAGACAGTTCTTC.

J is TRBJ1-3 and V is TRBV6-4; no clear D gene. Germline V gene data show CDR1 as MRHNA and CDR2 as SNTAGT. This CDR3 has 13 amino acids. Trimming left V 3 bases short and J 0 bases short, with 3 bases between. This chain's CDR3 is CASSEGSGNTIYF. The CDR3 DNA follows: TGTGCCAGCAGTGAAGGCTCTGGAAACACCATATATTTT.

This chain uses TRBV19 with TRBJ1-3; the D is unclear. The CDR3 runs to 15 residues. Germline-derived CDR1 and CDR2 are LNHDA and SQIVND (reference sequence). Trimming cost V 6 bases and J 2 bases, with 14 bases left between them. The CDR3 sequence is CASRGGSSPGNTIYF. CDR3 bases: TGTGCCAGTAGGGGCGGGAGCTCTCCTGGAAACACCATATATTTT.

This clone is a singleton in its sample. This chain connects TRBV25-1 to TRBJ1-2, with TRBD1 matching over 9 bases. Germline values: CDR1 MGHDK, CDR2 SYGVNS. The length of the CDR3 is 14 residues. V lost 4 bases to trimming and J lost 6 bases; unmatched junction nucleotides: 6. The CDR3 is CASSVGQGRDGYTF. In DNA form, the CDR3 reads TGTGCCAGCAGTGTCGGACAGGGGCGCGATGGCTACACCTTC.

This chain links TRBV18 with TRBJ1-1; 7 bases align to TRBD1. V gave up 0 bases and J gave up 1 base; unmatched junction bases: 5. Per germline, CDR1 KGHSH and CDR2 LQKENI. CDR3 length: 16 amino acids. CDR3 coding DNA: TGTGCCAGCTCACCACCCAGGACAGGAACGAACACTGAAGCTTTCTTT. It translates to CASSPPRTGTNTEAFF.

As DNA, the CDR3 is TGCGCCAGCAGACTAGCGGGAAACACAGATACGCAGTATTTT. Translated: CASRLAGNTDTQYF. The chain joins TRBV5-1 to TRBJ2-3, with TRBD2 matching 10 bases. CDR1 is SGHRS, CDR2 YFSETQ, per germline. The CDR3 has 14 residues. The V segment lost 5 bases and the J segment 2 bases; nucleotides outside the gene matches: 2.

This chain connects TRBV21-1 to TRBJ2-7; no DNA check was done on the table's D call, TRBD2. TRBV21-1 is an annotated pseudogene. There are 14 residues in the CDR3. The CDR3 DNA is TGTGCCAGCACCCCGGGGGTTGGGACTCACGAGCAGTACTTC. Translated: CASTPGVGTHEQYF.

The chain has TRBV6-6 and TRBJ2-1; no reliable D call. The V gene lost 5 bases and the J gene lost 10 bases, with 12 bases spanning the gap. The CDR3 extends over 12 amino acids. Germline V gives CDR1 MNHNY, CDR2 SVGAGI (reference sequence). This CDR3 reads CASSPALREQFF. The CDR3 region has the DNA TGTGCCAGCAGTCCCGCCCTTAGAGAGCAGTTCTTC.

This chain joins TRBV30 and TRBJ1-1; 7 nucleotides line up with TRBD1. The CDR3 is 14 residues long. Trimming at V came to 5 bases and at J to 5 bases, leaving 11 bases not matched to a gene. Per germline, CDR1 GTSNPN and CDR2 SVGIG (reference sequence). The CDR3 loop is CAWDSVGGMTEAFF. The CDR3, as DNA: TGTGCCTGGGATAGTGTAGGGGGCATGACTGAAGCTTTCTTT.

The J gene is TRBJ2-7, the V gene TRBV6-1; 8 bases map to TRBD2. Germline values: CDR1 MNHNS, CDR2 SASEGT. The CDR3 consists of 11 residues. The V gene end was trimmed by 10 bases and the J gene end by 4 bases; junction bases not matched to a gene: 3. The CDR3 sequence: CATSGGYEQYF. CDR3 nucleotides: TGTGCCACCTCGGGAGGGTACGAGCAGTACTTC.

The V and J genes are TRBV28 and TRBJ2-7; D is possibly TRBD2 (6 bases). Between the trimmed V and J ends, which lost 6 bases and 3 bases, there was a span of 18 bases. The CDR3 has 15 residues. CDR1 is MDHEN and CDR2 is SYDVKM in the germline V gene. The DNA of the CDR3 is TGTGCCAGCAGCCTACCCGGAGGGACCAACTACGAGCAGTACTTC. It codes for CASSLPGGTNYEQYF.